What follows are 21 T cell receptor beta chains derived from one specimen sequenced in a study of T cell responses to AZD1222 COVID-19 vaccine. This table comes from immunoSEQ multiplex PCR, and its TCRdb copy is limited to in-frame clones, with some not included. The sample lists fewer than 110,000 clones; approximately 90% were seen once. This specimen was peripheral blood, taken on day 0 of AZD1222 vaccination. The receptors here all came from an adult in good health.

V usage is TRBV19 and J usage is TRBJ1-2; 8 nucleotides agree with TRBD1. CDR1 is LNHDA and CDR2 is SQIVND in the germline V gene (reference sequence). With V trimmed by 10 bases and J by 4 bases, 8 bases remained unmatched. The CDR3 extends over 13 amino acids. CDR3 DNA sequence: TGTGCCACGAGACAGGGGCCGAGCTATGGCTACACCTTC. This sequence encodes CATRQGPSYGYTF.

A note on this clone: The sample holds other DNA sequences that translate to the same CDR3. The chain is built from TRBV13 and TRBJ2-7; D possibly corresponds to TRBD1 (6 bases). Germline V gene sequence: CDR1 PRHDT, CDR2 FYEKMQ (reference sequence). Trimming cost V 0 bases and J 3 bases, with 6 bases left between them. This CDR3 is built from 13 residues. CDR3 sequence: CASSLGQGYEQYF. CDR3 DNA: TGTGCCAGCAGCTTAGGACAGGGCTACGAGCAGTACTTC.

The V gene is TRBV19, the J gene TRBJ1-2, with D hard to call. The germline gives CDR1 LNHDA, CDR2 SQIVND (reference sequence). The CDR3 extends over 13 amino acids. Trimming removed 5 bases at V and 2 bases at J, with 9 bases between. The CDR3 reads CASSPGWNYGYTF. In DNA, the CDR3 is TGTGCCAGTAGTCCTGGATGGAACTATGGCTACACCTTC. Combining the CDR3 with reference TRBV19 and TRBJ1-2 gives the whole variable domain DGGITQSPKYLFRKEGQNVTLSCEQNLNHDAMYWYRQDPGQGLRLIYYSQIVNDFQKGDIAEGYSVSREKKESFPLTVTSAQKNPTAFYLCASSPGWNYGYTFGSGTRLTVV.

The chain uses TRBV11-2 and TRBJ2-5, with 7 bases identical to TRBD1. The CDR3 extends over 13 amino acids. V dropped 5 bases and J dropped 6; count of bases not matched to a gene: 6. Germline values: CDR1 SGHAT, CDR2 FQNNGV. The CDR3, as DNA: TGTGCCAGCAGCGACAGGGTTAAACAGACCCAGTACTTC. Translating it yields CASSDRVKQTQYF.

The chain uses TRBV28 and TRBJ1-5; 7 nucleotides match TRBD1. V was pared by 2 bases and J by 8 bases, with 15 bases of the junction left unmatched. This CDR3 is built from 17 residues. Germline loops: CDR1 MDHEN, CDR2 SYDVKM. The DNA of the CDR3 is TGTGCCAGCAGTTTAGTAGGGACAGCTCTTCCTGAGAAGCCCCAGCATTTT. Translating it yields CASSLVGTALPEKPQHF.

The chain recombines TRBV7-3 with TRBJ1-2; a possible D gene is TRBD1 (5 bases). This CDR3 is 12 amino acids long. V dropped 5 bases and J dropped 10 bases, with 14 bases sitting between them. Germline CDR1 is SGHTA and CDR2 is FQGTGA. The CDR3 DNA sequence: TGTGCCAGCAGCCTTGAGGGGCGTGCCTACACCTTC. Translating gives CASSLEGRAYTF.

The chain combines TRBV19 with TRBJ2-2; 8 positions match TRBD1. The CDR3 sequence is 15 residues long. Looked up from germline, CDR1 is LNHDA and CDR2 is SQIVND (reference sequence). V gave up 7 bases and J gave up 2 bases; unmatched junction bases: 6. In DNA form, the CDR3 reads TGTGCCAGTAACCCGACAGGGGATAACACCGGGGAGCTGTTTTTT. Amino acid sequence: CASNPTGDNTGELFF.

In its sample, this clone was seen once. V is TRBV6-4 and J is TRBJ1-5; TRBD1 matches at 7 bases. CDR1 and CDR2 from the germline V gene are MRHNA and SNTAGT. With 8 bases clipped from V and 6 bases from J, the junction kept 7 bases outside the gene matches. The CDR3 extends over 13 amino acids. The CDR3 loop reads CASSRQGGQPQHF. CDR3 in DNA: TGTGCCAGCTCCCGACAGGGTGGTCAGCCCCAGCATTTT.

The chain links TRBV4-1 to TRBJ2-7, with D perhaps TRBD1 (5 bases). The CDR3 consists of 16 residues. With 0 bases removed from V and 1 base from J, the gap between germline ends came to 13 bases. The germline CDR1 and CDR2 sequences are MGHRA and YSYEKL. CDR3 nucleotides: TGCGCCAGCAGCCAAGATCGTCTACAGGAGTCCTACGAGCAGTACTTC. Translating gives CASSQDRLQESYEQYF.

The gene calls are TRBV6-2 or TRBV6-3 and TRBJ1-1; D may be TRBD1 (5 bases). With 6 bases removed from V and 4 bases from J, the gap between germline ends came to 18 bases. This CDR3 is 15 amino acids long. Looked up from germline, CDR1 is MNHEY and CDR2 is SVGEGT. CDR3 amino acids: CASSGAQGRSTEAFF. As DNA, the CDR3 is TGTGCCAGCAGCGGAGCTCAGGGTCGGAGCACTGAAGCTTTCTTT.

The rearrangement joins TRBV7-9 to TRBJ1-1; no reliable D call. V was cut by 4 bases and J by 2 bases, with 11 bases left in between. Germline V gene data show CDR1 as SEHNR and CDR2 as FQNEAQ (reference sequence). The length of the CDR3 is 14 residues. CDR3 residues: CASSSHTANTEAFF. The CDR3 DNA reads TGTGCCAGCAGCTCACATACAGCTAACACTGAAGCTTTCTTT.

The chain is built from TRBV29-1 and TRBJ2-5; the match to TRBD1 covers 8 bases. Trimming removed 6 bases from V and 4 bases from J; junction bases left unmatched: 10. The CDR3 sequence is 14 residues long. Germline lookup yields CDR1 SQVTM and CDR2 ANQGSEA. The CDR3 nucleotides read TGCAGCGTGGAGACAGGGGAACTCCCAGAGACCCAGTACTTC. This sequence encodes CSVETGELPETQYF.

The chain couples TRBV29-1 to TRBJ1-3; D is uncertain. Germline V gene sequence: CDR1 SQVTM, CDR2 ANQGSEA. Trimming pared 4 bases from V and 0 bases from J, leaving 10 bases between. The CDR3 has 14 residues. The CDR3 sequence is CSVAPHSSGNTIYF. The CDR3 nucleotides are TGCAGCGTTGCTCCTCATTCCTCTGGAAACACCATATATTTT.

This chain connects TRBV7-3 to TRBJ2-1, with unresolved D. Germline lookup yields CDR1 SGHTA and CDR2 FQGTGA. This CDR3 has 16 residues. With 1 base removed from V and 2 bases from J, the gap between germline ends came to 12 bases. The CDR3 DNA reads as TGTGCCAGCAGCTTAAAGGTAGGTGTTACCTACAATGAGCAGTTCTTC. This translates into CASSLKVGVTYNEQFF.

The chain combines TRBV4-1 with TRBJ1-1; D gene uncertain. V lost 0 bases to trimming and J lost 6 bases, with 11 bases between them. This CDR3 has 14 residues. Germline CDR1 reads MGHRA; CDR2 reads YSYEKL. CDR3 in DNA: TGCGCCAGCAGCCAAGATAGTAAGGGATCTGAAGCTTTCTTT. Translated: CASSQDSKGSEAFF.

The chain uses TRBV7-3 and TRBJ2-1; 7 bases are shared with TRBD2. Germline V gene sequence: CDR1 SGHTA, CDR2 FQGTGA. This CDR3 has 16 amino acids. Germline trimming cut 4 bases from V and 3 bases from J; bases unmatched to any gene: 9. The CDR3 here is CASSSIAGEVYNEQFF. CDR3 DNA: TGTGCCAGCAGCTCAATAGCGGGTGAAGTCTACAATGAGCAGTTCTTC. Complete variable domain (other parts from reference TRBV7-3 and TRBJ2-1): GAGVSQTPSNKVTEKGKYVELRCDPISGHTALYWYRQSLGQGPEFLIYFQGTGAADDSGLPNDRFFAVRPEGSVSTLKIQRTERGDSAVYLCASSSIAGEVYNEQFFGPGTRLTVL.

The V call is TRBV11-3, the J call TRBJ2-3, with 8 bases matching TRBD2. Germline trimming cut 4 bases from V and 5 bases from J; bases unmatched to any gene: 11. Germline CDR1 is SGHNT and CDR2 is YENEEA. The CDR3 loop spans 16 amino acids. The CDR3 DNA reads TGTGCCAGCAGCTCGTCAACGGGGGGGCCAGGAGATACGCAGTATTTT. This sequence encodes CASSSSTGGPGDTQYF.

This clone was found a few times. The chain couples TRBV4-1 to TRBJ2-7; 16 bases fit TRBD2. This CDR3 is 19 amino acids long. V was clipped by 4 bases and J by 6 bases; unmatched bases: 15. Per germline, CDR1 MGHRA and CDR2 YSYEKL. The CDR3 reads CASSPHEGLAGGPVLEQYF. DNA of the CDR3: TGCGCCAGCAGCCCCCACGAGGGACTAGCGGGGGGGCCGGTCCTCGAGCAGTACTTC.

The rearrangement links TRBV11-2 to TRBJ2-1; 10 positions agree with TRBD2. Germline CDR1 reads SGHAT; CDR2 reads FQNNGV. There are 16 residues in the CDR3. Trimming cost V 6 bases and J 3 bases; bases outside gene matches: 8. In DNA form, the CDR3 reads TGTGCCAGCAGACCCCCCGGGACTAGCGTCTACAATGAGCAGTTCTTC. It codes for CASRPPGTSVYNEQFF.

V and J are TRBV15 and TRBJ2-7; 10 bases align to TRBD2. The CDR3 is made up of 18 amino acids. The germline CDR1 and CDR2 sequences are LNHNV and YYDKDF (reference sequence). The J segment lost 3 bases and the V segment lost 8 bases, leaving 19 bases of the junction unmatched. The CDR3 DNA reads as TGTGCCACCGGACAACCACACATCACTAGCGGGAAGATCTACGAGCAGTACTTC. Translating gives CATGQPHITSGKIYEQYF.

This chain uses TRBV9 with TRBJ2-1, with 13 nucleotides matching TRBD2. This CDR3 region has 15 residues. V trimming: 7 bases; J trimming: 7 bases; junction bases outside the gene matches: 8. The germline V gene has CDR1 SGDLS and CDR2 YYNGEE. CDR3 in DNA: TGTGCCAGCGCAGGGACTAGCGGGAATCTGAATGAGCAGTTCTTC. Encoded protein: CASAGTSGNLNEQFF.